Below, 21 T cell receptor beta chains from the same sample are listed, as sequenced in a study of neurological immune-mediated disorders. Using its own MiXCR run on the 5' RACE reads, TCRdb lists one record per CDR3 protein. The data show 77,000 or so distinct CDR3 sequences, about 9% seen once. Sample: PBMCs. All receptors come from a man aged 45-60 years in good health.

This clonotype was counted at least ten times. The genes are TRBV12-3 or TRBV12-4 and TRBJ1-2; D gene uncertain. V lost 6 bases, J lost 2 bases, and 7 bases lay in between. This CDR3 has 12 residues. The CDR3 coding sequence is TGTGCCAGCAGCCTAGGGAACTATGGCTACACCTTC. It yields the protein CASSLGNYGYTF.

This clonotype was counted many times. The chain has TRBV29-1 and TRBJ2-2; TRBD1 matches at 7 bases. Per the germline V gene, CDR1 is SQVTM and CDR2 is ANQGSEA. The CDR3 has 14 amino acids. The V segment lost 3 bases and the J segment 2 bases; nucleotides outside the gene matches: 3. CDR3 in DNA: TGCAGCGTTGAGGGACAGATAAACACCGGGGAGCTGTTTTTT. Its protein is CSVEGQINTGELFF.

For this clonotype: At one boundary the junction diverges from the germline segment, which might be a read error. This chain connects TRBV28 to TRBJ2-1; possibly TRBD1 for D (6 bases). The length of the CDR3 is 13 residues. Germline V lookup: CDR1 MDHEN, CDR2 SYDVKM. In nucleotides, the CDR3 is TGTACCAGCAGTTTGGTGACAGGCAATGAGCAGTTCTTC. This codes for CTSSLVTGNEQFF.

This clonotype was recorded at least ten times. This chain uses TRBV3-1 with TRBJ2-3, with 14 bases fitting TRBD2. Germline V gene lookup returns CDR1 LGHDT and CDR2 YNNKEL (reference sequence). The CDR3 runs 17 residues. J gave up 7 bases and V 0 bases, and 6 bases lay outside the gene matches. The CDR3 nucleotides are TGTGCCAGCAGCCAAGACTTGGGGACTAGCGGGAGAAATACGCAGTATTTT. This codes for CASSQDLGTSGRNTQYF.

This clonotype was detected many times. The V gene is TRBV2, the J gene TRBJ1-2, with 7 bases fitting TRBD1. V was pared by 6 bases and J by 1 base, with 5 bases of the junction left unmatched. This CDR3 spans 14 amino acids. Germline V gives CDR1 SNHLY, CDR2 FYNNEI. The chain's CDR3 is CASRGDSLNYGYTF. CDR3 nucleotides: TGTGCCAGCAGGGGGGACAGCCTTAACTATGGCTACACCTTC.

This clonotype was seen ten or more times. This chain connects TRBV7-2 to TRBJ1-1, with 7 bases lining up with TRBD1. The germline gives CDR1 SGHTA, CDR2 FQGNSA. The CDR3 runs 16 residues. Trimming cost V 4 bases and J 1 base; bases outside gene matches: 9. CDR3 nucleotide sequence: TGTGCCAGCAGCTATCACGAGGGGGCTGGGAACACTGAAGCTTTCTTT. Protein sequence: CASSYHEGAGNTEAFF.

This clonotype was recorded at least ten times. The CDR3 region has the DNA TGTGCCAGCAGTCGCGCAAGGAGGAACACTGAAGCTTTCTTT. This gives the protein CASSRARRNTEAFF. The chain couples TRBV12-3 or TRBV12-4 to TRBJ1-1; the D is unclear. Trimming removed 5 bases at V and 1 base at J, with 11 bases between. The CDR3 runs to 14 residues.

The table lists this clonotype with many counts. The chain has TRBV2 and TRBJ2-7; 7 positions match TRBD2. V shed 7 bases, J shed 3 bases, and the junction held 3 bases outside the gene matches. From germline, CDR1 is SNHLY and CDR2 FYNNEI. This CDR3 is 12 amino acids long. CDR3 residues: CASNQRGYEQYF. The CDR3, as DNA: TGTGCCAGCAACCAGCGGGGCTACGAGCAGTACTTC.

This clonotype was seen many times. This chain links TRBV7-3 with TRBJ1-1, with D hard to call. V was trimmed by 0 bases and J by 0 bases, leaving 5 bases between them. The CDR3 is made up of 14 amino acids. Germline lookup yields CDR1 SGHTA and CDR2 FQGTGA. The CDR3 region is CASSLTRMNTEAFF. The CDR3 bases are TGTGCCAGCAGCTTAACACGAATGAACACTGAAGCTTTCTTT. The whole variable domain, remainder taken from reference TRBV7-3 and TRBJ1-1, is GAGVSQTPSNKVTEKGKYVELRCDPISGHTALYWYRQSLGQGPEFLIYFQGTGAADDSGLPNDRFFAVRPEGSVSTLKIQRTERGDSAVYLCASSLTRMNTEAFFGQGTRLTVV.

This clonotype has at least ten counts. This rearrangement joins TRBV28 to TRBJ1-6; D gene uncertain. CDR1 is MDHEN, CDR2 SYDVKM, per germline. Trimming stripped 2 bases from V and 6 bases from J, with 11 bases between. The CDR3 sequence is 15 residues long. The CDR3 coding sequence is TGTGCCAGCAGTTTAACGTTCGGTTTTAATTCACCCCTCCACTTT. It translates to CASSLTFGFNSPLHF.

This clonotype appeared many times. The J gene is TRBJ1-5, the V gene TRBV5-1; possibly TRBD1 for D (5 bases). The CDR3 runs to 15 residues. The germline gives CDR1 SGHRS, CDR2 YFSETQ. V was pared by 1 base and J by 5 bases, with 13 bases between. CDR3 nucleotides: TGCGCCAGCAGCTTGTTGGGGCCCCCGGATCAGCCCCAGCATTTT. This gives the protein CASSLLGPPDQPQHF.

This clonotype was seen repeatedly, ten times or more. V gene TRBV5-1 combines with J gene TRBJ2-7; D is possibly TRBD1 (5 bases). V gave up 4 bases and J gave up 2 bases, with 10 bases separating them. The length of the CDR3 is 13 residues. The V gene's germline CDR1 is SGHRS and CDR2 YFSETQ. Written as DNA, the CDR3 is TGCGCCAGCAGCCCCGACAGAGCCTACGAGCAGTACTTC. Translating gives CASSPDRAYEQYF. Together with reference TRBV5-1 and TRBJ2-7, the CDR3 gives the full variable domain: KAGVTQTPRYLIKTRGQQVTLSCSPISGHRSVSWYQQTPGQGLQFLFEYFSETQRNKGNFPGRFSGRQFSNSRSEMNVSTLELGDSALYLCASSPDRAYEQYFGPGTRLTVT.

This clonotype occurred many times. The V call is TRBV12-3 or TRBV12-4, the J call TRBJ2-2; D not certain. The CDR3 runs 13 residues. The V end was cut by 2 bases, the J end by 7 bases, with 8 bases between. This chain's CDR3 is CASSLYLGGELFF. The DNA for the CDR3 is TGTGCCAGCAGTTTATACCTCGGCGGGGAGCTGTTTTTT.

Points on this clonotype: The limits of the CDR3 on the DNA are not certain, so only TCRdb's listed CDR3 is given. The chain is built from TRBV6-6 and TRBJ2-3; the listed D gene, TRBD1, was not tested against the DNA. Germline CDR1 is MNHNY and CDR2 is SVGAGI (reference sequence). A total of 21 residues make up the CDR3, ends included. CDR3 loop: CASSYRWGEQYFGPGTRAQYF.

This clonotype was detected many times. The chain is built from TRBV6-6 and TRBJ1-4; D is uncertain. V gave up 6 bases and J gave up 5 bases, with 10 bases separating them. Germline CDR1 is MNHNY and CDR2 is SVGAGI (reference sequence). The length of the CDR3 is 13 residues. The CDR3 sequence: CASRSAPNEKLFF. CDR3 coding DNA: TGTGCCAGCAGGTCAGCCCCAAATGAAAAACTGTTTTTT.

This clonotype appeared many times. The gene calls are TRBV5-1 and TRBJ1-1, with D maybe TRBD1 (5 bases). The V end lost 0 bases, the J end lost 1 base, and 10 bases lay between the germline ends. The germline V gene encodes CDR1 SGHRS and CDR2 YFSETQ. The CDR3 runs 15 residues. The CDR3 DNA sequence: TGCGCCAGCAGCTTGGAACAGGCGCCGAACACTGAAGCTTTCTTT. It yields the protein CASSLEQAPNTEAFF.

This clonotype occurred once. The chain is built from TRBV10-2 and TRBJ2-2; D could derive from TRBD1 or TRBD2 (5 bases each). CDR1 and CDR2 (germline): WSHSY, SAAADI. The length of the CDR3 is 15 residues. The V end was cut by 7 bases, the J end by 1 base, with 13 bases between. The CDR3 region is CASTPPGRNTGELFF. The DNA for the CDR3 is TGCGCCAGCACCCCCCCGGGGCGGAACACCGGGGAGCTGTTTTTT.

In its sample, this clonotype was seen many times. This chain's CDR3 is CASSQRREAYNEQFF. For the CDR3, the DNA is TGTGCCAGCAGCCAGAGGCGGGAAGCCTACAATGAGCAGTTCTTC. The chain employs TRBV7-2 and TRBJ2-1, with D perhaps TRBD2 (6 bases). CDR3 size: 15 residues. V was clipped by 5 bases and J by 2 bases, with 13 bases between them. The germline gives CDR1 SGHTA, CDR2 FQGNSA.

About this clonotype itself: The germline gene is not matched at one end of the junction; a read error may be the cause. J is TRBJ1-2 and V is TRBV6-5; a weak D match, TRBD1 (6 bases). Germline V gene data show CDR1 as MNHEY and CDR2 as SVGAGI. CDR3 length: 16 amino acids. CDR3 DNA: TGTGCCATCAGTTACTCCGGGTATTCAGGGGACTATGGCTACACCTTC. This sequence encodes CAISYSGYSGDYGYTF.

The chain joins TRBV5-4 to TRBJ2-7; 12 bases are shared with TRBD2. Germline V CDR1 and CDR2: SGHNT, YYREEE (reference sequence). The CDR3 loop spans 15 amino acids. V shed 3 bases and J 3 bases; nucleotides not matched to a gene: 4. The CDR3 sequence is CASSSGTSGFYEQYF. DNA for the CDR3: TGTGCCAGCAGCTCCGGGACTAGCGGGTTCTACGAGCAGTACTTC.

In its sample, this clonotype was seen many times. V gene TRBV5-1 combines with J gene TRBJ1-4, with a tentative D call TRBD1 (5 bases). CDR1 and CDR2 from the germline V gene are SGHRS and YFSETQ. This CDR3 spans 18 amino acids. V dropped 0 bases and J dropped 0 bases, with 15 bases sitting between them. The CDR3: CASSLGGATVATNEKLFF. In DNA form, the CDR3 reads TGCGCCAGCAGCTTGGGGGGAGCGACAGTTGCAACTAATGAAAAACTGTTTTTT. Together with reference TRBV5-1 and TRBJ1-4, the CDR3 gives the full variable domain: KAGVTQTPRYLIKTRGQQVTLSCSPISGHRSVSWYQQTPGQGLQFLFEYFSETQRNKGNFPGRFSGRQFSNSRSEMNVSTLELGDSALYLCASSLGGATVATNEKLFFGSGTQLSVL.